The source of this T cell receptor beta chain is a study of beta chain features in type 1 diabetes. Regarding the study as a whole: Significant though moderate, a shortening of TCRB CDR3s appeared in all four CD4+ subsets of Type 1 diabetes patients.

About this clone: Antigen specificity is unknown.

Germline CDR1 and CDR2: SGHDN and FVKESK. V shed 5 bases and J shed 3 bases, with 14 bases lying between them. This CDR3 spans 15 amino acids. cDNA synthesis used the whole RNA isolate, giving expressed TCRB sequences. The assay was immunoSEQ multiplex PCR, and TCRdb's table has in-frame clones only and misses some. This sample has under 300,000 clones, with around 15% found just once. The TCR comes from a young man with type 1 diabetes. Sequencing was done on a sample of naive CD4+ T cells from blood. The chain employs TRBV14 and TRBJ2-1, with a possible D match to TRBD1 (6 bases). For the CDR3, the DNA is TGTGCCAGCAGCAGGGCGACAGGAGTCTACAATGAGCAGTTCTTC. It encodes CASSRATGVYNEQFF.